The sequence of this T cell receptor (beta chain) was determined in a study of neurological immune-mediated disorders. General study points: The expanded clones of different subjects shared no CDR3 amino acid sequences (suggesting private repertoires in all groups).

A total of 2 million PBMCs stored at -80 degrees C provided the unsorted libraries. The CDR3 is 12 residues long. This clonotype was counted ten times or more. Antigen specificity is unknown. Mismatch with germline at one junction end may stem from a read error. The authors produced cDNA by 5'RACE using 10-nucleotide random UMIs. TCRdb redid the calling of the 5' RACE reads with MiXCR, one entry per CDR3 protein. The sample has approximately 50,000 distinct CDR3 sequences, roughly 3.5% seen once. The sequenced sample was PBMCs. The chain carries TRBV12-3 or TRBV12-4 and TRBJ1-1; D remains ambiguous. The clonotype was recovered from a man aged 25 to 40 with multiple sclerosis. CDR3: CGSSEDYAEAFF. The CDR3 DNA follows: TGCGGCTCCTCCGAGGATTACGCTGAAGCTTTCTTT.